The clone carrying this TCR beta chain was seen many times. What it binds is unknown. The sample originates from a study of T cell repertoires in cytomegalovirus infection. Turning to the study itself: Researchers turned to recently identified HLA-C-restricted CMV epitopes as well as well-studied HLA-B-restricted ones. Public TCR beta signatures indicated both CMV infection and matching HLA type. Study observations and caveats: The ex vivo response was dominated by HLA-C-restricted CMV-specific TCR beta clonotypes.

The CDR3 loop spans 16 amino acids. V lost 3 bases and J lost 8, with 20 bases in between. TCRdb itself ran the reads through MiXCR, one entry per CDR3 protein. The table records fewer than 1,000,000 distinct CDR3 sequences, 30% to 40% of them present only once. Material: cultured CD8+ T cells from PBMCs, obtained from culture after CMV antigen stimulation. This chain joins TRBV12-3 or TRBV12-4 and TRBJ2-1; D may be TRBD1 (6 bases). This clonotype was sampled from a human donor in good health (CMV status not recorded). Some clones in this sample may be carry-over from other donors' samples. The CDR3 here is CASSFDIPGAHDEQFF. CDR3 DNA sequence: TGTGCCAGCAGTTTTGACATCCCAGGGGCGCATGATGAGCAGTTCTTC.